Below, 2 T cell receptor beta chains from the same sample are listed, as sequenced in a study of response to subunit inactivated influenza vaccine. One entry per CDR3 protein results from TCRdb running MiXCR on the RT-PCR reads. The sample has about 780,000 distinct CDR3 sequences; about 18% are singletons. Specimen: PBMCs from blood, collected roughly 5 days after vaccination. Source of these receptors: a man aged 50-59 years who received an inactivated influenza vaccine.

In its sample, this clonotype was seen a few times. V is TRBV28 and J is TRBJ2-7, with 7 bases fitting TRBD2. The CDR3 totals 13 residues. Germline CDR1 is MDHEN and CDR2 is SYDVKM. V lost 5 bases to trimming and J lost 2 bases; unmatched junction nucleotides: 3. The CDR3 spells CASSGEGPYEQYF. CDR3 DNA sequence: TGTGCCAGCAGTGGGGAGGGGCCCTACGAGCAGTACTTC.

This clonotype was found a few times. The V call is TRBV2, the J call TRBJ2-7; a weak D match, TRBD1 (7 bases). The CDR3 consists of 12 residues. V dropped 6 bases and J dropped 5 bases, with 11 bases sitting between them. Germline assignment: CDR1 SNHLY and CDR2 FYNNEI. CDR3: CASRRDSHEQYF. The CDR3 bases are TGTGCCAGCAGGCGGGACAGCCACGAGCAGTACTTC.